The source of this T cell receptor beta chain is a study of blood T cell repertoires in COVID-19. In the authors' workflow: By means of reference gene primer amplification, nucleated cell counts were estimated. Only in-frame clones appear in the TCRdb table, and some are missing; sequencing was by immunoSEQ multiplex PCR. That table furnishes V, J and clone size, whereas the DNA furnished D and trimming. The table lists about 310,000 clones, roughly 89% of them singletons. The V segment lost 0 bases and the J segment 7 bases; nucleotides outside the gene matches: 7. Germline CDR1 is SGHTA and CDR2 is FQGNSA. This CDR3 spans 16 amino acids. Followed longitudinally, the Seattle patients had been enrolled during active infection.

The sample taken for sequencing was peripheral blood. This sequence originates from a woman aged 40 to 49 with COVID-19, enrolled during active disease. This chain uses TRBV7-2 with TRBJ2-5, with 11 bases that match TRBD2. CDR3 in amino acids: CASSLALAGGPGTQYF. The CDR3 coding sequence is TGTGCCAGCAGCTTAGCATTAGCGGGGGGGCCAGGGACCCAGTACTTC.